A selection of T cell receptor beta chains follows, all from one sample in a study of blood T cell repertoires in COVID-19. Data came from immunoSEQ multiplex PCR; TCRdb stores just in-frame clones and leaves some out. The sample lists 140,000 to 150,000 clones, over 65% occurring once. The specimen was PBMCs or T cells enriched from blood (not recorded which). The receptors come from a woman in her fifties or sixties who had recovered from COVID-19. The CDR3 runs from the conserved cysteine through the conserved F or W. Fields, in order: CDR3 DNA, CDR3 protein, clone size, V gene, J gene, D gene. The D gene is left open where the match is weak. Size is stated for part of the rows, as once, few or many counts, or as a class when the clone is expanded.

DNA: TGTGCCAGCAGCCAAGAGCTAGCGGGGCGGAACACCGGGGAGCTGTTTTTT
CDR3: CASSQELAGRNTGELFF
size: .
V: TRBV4-2
J: TRBJ2-2
D: TRBD2

DNA: TGTGCCAGCAGTTCCCCCCCTGGGCAGACGAACACTGAAGCTTTCTTT
CDR3: CASSSPPGQTNTEAFF
size: .
V: TRBV7-9
J: TRBJ1-1
D: .

DNA: TGTGCAAGTCGCTCACCACCAGGGGGCCCAGAGACCCAGTACTTC
CDR3: CASRSPPGGPETQYF
size: .
V: TRBV12-2
J: TRBJ2-5
D: .

DNA: TGTGCCAGTAGTTCCTGGAAAGGAGCGGGGGTCACAGATACGCAGTATTTT
CDR3: CASSSWKGAGVTDTQYF
size: few
V: TRBV19
J: TRBJ2-3
D: TRBD2

DNA: TGTGCCAGCAGTTCGGACTGGAACACTGAAGCTTTCTTT
CDR3: CASSSDWNTEAFF
size: .
V: TRBV5-5
J: TRBJ1-1
D: .

DNA: TGTGCCAGCAGCTTAGATGTCGGGGGGAACTCGTACTTC
CDR3: CASSLDVGGNSYF
size: .
V: TRBV7-2
J: TRBJ2-5
D: TRBD2

DNA: TGTGCCAGCAGTCCAGGACTAGCGCATAACCAAGAGACCCAGTACTTC
CDR3: CASSPGLAHNQETQYF
size: .
V: TRBV5-4
J: TRBJ2-5
D: TRBD2

DNA: TGTGCCAGCAGGCCTACCGGGACAGGGCAGAACGAGCAGTACTTC
CDR3: CASRPTGTGQNEQYF
size: .
V: TRBV6-2/TRBV6-3
J: TRBJ2-7
D: TRBD1

DNA: TGCAGCGTTGAAGATCGGACTAGTGGGATCACAGATACGCAGTATTTT
CDR3: CSVEDRTSGITDTQYF
size: .
V: TRBV29-1
J: TRBJ2-3
D: TRBD2

DNA: TGTGCCAGTAGGGGAGGCAGATCAAACTATGGCTACACCTTC
CDR3: CASRGGRSNYGYTF
size: .
V: TRBV19
J: TRBJ1-2
D: .

DNA: TGCGCCAGCAGCTGGGGAGGGGACGCTGAAGCTTTCTTT
CDR3: CASSWGGDAEAFF
size: .
V: TRBV5-1
J: TRBJ1-1
D: .

DNA: TGCAGCGTTGGCGGGCTGACGGGAGAGACCCAGTACTTC
CDR3: CSVGGLTGETQYF
size: .
V: TRBV29-1
J: TRBJ2-5
D: .

DNA: TGTGCCAGCAGTTTTGGGTTGTCGACCGGGCAGCATTTT
CDR3: CASSFGLSTGQHF
size: .
V: TRBV28
J: TRBJ1-5
D: .

DNA: TGTGCCAGCAGCCACAGGGGGCCCCAAGAGACCCAGTACTTC
CDR3: CASSHRGPQETQYF
size: .
V: TRBV5-4
J: TRBJ2-5
D: TRBD1

DNA: TGTGCCAGCAGCTTAGACCTAAGGAGGGAAAAACTGTTTTTT
CDR3: CASSLDLRREKLFF
size: .
V: TRBV7-8
J: TRBJ1-4
D: .

DNA: TGTGCCACCAGTGATTTGAATCAGGGGGCCGGGGCTTTCTTT
CDR3: CATSDLNQGAGAFF
size: .
V: TRBV24-1
J: TRBJ1-1
D: TRBD1

DNA: TGTGCCAGCAGCCCGACAGTTAACTATGGCTACACCTTC
CDR3: CASSPTVNYGYTF
size: .
V: TRBV28
J: TRBJ1-2
D: .

DNA: TGCGCCAGCAGCTTGGGCGACCCGGACAGCTCCTACGAGCAGTACTTC
CDR3: CASSLGDPDSSYEQYF
size: .
V: TRBV5-1
J: TRBJ2-7
D: .

DNA: TGTGCCAGCACCGGGGACACGGACAATGAGCAGTTCTTC
CDR3: CASTGDTDNEQFF
size: .
V: TRBV6-5
J: TRBJ2-1
D: .

DNA: TGTGCCAGCAGCTTAATTTTCCAGGACTTTGGCGATGAGCAGTTCTTC
CDR3: CASSLIFQDFGDEQFF
size: .
V: TRBV7-6
J: TRBJ2-1
D: .

DNA: TGTGCCAGCACTAGCGGGGGGTGGACGTTCGACAATGAGCAGTTCTTC
CDR3: CASTSGGWTFDNEQFF
size: .
V: TRBV11-1
J: TRBJ2-1
D: TRBD2

DNA: TGTGCCAGCAGCTCCCTGTCCGGGGGGCGGAATGGCTACACCTTC
CDR3: CASSSLSGGRNGYTF
size: .
V: TRBV7-2
J: TRBJ1-2
D: .

DNA: TGCGCCAGCAGCCCGGGCCGGACAGGGCGCACCGGGGAGCTGTTTTTT
CDR3: CASSPGRTGRTGELFF
size: .
V: TRBV4-1
J: TRBJ2-2
D: TRBD1

DNA: TGCGCCAGCAGCCGAAGGGACAGGGGGAATAATTCACCCCTCCACTTT
CDR3: CASSRRDRGNNSPLHF
size: .
V: TRBV4-1
J: TRBJ1-6
D: TRBD1

DNA: TGTGCCACCTCACAGGGAGACCGGCGCAATAGCAATCAGCCCCAGCATTTT
CDR3: CATSQGDRRNSNQPQHF
size: .
V: TRBV24-1
J: TRBJ1-5
D: .

DNA: TGTGCCAGCAGTCTTGACAGGGGGTCAGAAGAGACCCAGTACTTC
CDR3: CASSLDRGSEETQYF
size: .
V: TRBV2
J: TRBJ2-5
D: TRBD1

DNA: TGTGCCAGCAGACAGGGGCAATCACCCCTCCACTTT
CDR3: CASRQGQSPLHF
size: .
V: TRBV6-4
J: TRBJ1-6
D: TRBD1

DNA: TGTGCCAGAAGCTCTAGTCCCCGGGACAGTCCCAATCAGCCCCAGCATTTT
CDR3: CARSSSPRDSPNQPQHF
size: .
V: TRBV5-3
J: TRBJ1-5
D: TRBD1

DNA: TGTGCCAGTTCCCCGGGCAAGCGGGGGACGAACACCGGGGAGCTGTTTTTT
CDR3: CASSPGKRGTNTGELFF
size: .
V: TRBV19
J: TRBJ2-2
D: TRBD2

DNA: TGTGCCAGCAGTTCCCCCGTTTGGGACAGGGAATACTATGGCTACACCTTC
CDR3: CASSSPVWDREYYGYTF
size: .
V: TRBV28
J: TRBJ1-2
D: TRBD1

DNA: TGTGCCAGCAGCTATCAGCGGGGGGCCACAGATACGCAGTATTTT
CDR3: CASSYQRGATDTQYF
size: .
V: TRBV9
J: TRBJ2-3
D: TRBD2

DNA: TGTGCCAGTAGTAGCTCAGGGGTTGGAAGAGGCTACACCTTC
CDR3: CASSSSGVGRGYTF
size: .
V: TRBV19
J: TRBJ1-2
D: .

DNA: TGTGCCAGCAATCTTGACGGGAACAATGAGCAGTTCTTC
CDR3: CASNLDGNNEQFF
size: .
V: TRBV12-3/TRBV12-4
J: TRBJ2-1
D: .

DNA: TGTGCCAGCTTACTAGCGGGGTGGGCAGATACGCAGTATTTT
CDR3: CASLLAGWADTQYF
size: .
V: TRBV2
J: TRBJ2-3
D: TRBD2